The source of this T cell receptor beta chain is a study of a mutant IDH1 vaccine in newly diagnosed glioma. On this clone: The antigen remains undetermined.

Described time point: week 23, last vaccination. Mutant IDH1 20-mer peptide, at 300 ug, made up each vaccine dose, with topical imiquimod. Sequenced by immunoSEQ multiplex PCR; TCRdb stores in-frame clones only, minus some. The table has roughly 10,000 clones, approximately 88% seen once. Germline trimming cut 4 bases from V and 5 bases from J; bases unmatched to any gene: 9. The CDR3 has 16 amino acids. CDR1 is SQVTM, CDR2 ANQGSEA, per germline. The material was PBMCs, obtained from a glioma patient whose treatment included an IDH1 peptide vaccine. The sequence was collected from a woman in her 40s with glioma. Some clones in this sample may be carry-over from other donors' samples. The genes are TRBV29-1 and TRBJ2-1; 12 positions match TRBD2. The CDR3 nucleotides read TGCAGCGTTGTCGCTAGCGGGAGGGCCGGGGACAATGAGCAGTTCTTC. It is translated as CSVVASGRAGDNEQFF.